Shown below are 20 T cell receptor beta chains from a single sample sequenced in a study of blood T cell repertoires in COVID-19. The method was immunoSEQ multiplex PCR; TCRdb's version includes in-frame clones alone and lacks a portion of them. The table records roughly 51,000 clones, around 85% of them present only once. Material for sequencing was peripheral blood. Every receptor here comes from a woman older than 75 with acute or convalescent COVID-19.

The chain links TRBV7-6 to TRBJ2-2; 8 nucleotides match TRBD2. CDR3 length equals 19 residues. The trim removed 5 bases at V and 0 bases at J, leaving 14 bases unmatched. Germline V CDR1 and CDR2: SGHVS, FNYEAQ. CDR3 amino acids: CASSPRDGGAFSNTGELFF. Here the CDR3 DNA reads TGTGCCAGCAGCCCCCGGGACGGGGGGGCCTTTTCGAACACCGGGGAGCTGTTTTTT.

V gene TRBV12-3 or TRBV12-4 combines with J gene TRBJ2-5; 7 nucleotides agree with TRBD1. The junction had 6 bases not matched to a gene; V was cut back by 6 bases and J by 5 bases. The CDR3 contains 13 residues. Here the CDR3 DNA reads TGTGCCAGCAGCTCGACAGGGATCGAGACCCAGTACTTC. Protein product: CASSSTGIETQYF.

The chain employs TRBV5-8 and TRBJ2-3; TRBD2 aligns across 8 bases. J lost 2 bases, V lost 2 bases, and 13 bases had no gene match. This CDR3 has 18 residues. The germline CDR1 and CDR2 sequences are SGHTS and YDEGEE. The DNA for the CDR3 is TGTGCCAGCAGCTTAACCAGCGGGGGACCCCTTATCACAGATACGCAGTATTTT. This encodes CASSLTSGGPLITDTQYF.

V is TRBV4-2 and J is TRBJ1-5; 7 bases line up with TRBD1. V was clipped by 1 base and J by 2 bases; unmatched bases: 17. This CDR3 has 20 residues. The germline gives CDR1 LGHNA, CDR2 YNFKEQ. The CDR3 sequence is CASSQVFAPTGAEGNQPQHF. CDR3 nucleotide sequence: TGTGCCAGCAGCCAAGTCTTTGCCCCCACAGGGGCAGAGGGCAATCAGCCCCAGCATTTT.

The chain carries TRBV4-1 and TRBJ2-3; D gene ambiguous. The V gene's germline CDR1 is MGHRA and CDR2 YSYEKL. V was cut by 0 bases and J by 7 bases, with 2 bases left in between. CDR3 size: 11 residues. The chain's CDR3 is CASSQDYTQYF. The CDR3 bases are TGCGCCAGCAGCCAAGACTATACGCAGTATTTT.

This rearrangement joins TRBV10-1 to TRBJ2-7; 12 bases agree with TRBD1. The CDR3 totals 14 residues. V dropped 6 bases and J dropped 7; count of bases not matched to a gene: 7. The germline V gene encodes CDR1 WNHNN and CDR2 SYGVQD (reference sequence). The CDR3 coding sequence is TGCGCCAGCAGACCGGGACAGGGGGCAGGAGAGCAGTACTTC. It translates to CASRPGQGAGEQYF.

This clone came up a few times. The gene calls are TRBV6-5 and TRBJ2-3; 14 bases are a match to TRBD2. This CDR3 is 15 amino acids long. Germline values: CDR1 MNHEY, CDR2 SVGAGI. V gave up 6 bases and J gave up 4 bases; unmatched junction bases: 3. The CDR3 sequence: CASRGLAGVPDTQYF. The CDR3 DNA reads TGTGCCAGCAGGGGACTAGCGGGGGTCCCAGATACGCAGTATTTT.

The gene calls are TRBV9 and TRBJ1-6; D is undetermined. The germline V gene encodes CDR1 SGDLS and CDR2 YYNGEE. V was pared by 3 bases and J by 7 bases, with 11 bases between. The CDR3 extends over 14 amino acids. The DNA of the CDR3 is TGTGCCAGCAGCGCTAGCGGGAGCAATTCACCCCTCCACTTT. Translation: CASSASGSNSPLHF.

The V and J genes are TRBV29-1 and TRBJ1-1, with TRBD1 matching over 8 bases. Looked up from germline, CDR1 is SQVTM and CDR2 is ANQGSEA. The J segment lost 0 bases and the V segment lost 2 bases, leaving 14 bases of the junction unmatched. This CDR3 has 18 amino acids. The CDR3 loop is CSVENRRGSGGVNTEAFF. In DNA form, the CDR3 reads TGCAGCGTTGAAAACCGACGCGGGTCAGGGGGCGTGAACACTGAAGCTTTCTTT.

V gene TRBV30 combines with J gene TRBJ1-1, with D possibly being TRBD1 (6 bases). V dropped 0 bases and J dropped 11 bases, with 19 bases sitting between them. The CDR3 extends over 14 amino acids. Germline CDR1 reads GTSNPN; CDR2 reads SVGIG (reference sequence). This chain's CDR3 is CAWSVRDIVSRAFF. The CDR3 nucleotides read TGTGCCTGGAGTGTACGGGACATCGTTTCGAGGGCTTTCTTT.

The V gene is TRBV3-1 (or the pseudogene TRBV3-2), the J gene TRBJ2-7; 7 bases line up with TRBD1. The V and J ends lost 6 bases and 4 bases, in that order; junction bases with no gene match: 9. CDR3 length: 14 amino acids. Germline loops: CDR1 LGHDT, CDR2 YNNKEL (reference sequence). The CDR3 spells CASSTAQGNYEQYF. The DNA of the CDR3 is TGTGCCAGCAGTACCGCACAGGGGAATTACGAGCAGTACTTC.

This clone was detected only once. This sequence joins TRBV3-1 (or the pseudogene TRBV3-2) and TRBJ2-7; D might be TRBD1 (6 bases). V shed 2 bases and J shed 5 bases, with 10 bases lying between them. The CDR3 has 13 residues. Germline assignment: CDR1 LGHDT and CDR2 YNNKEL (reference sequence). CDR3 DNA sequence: TGTGCCAGCAGCCAACTCCAGGGGAACGAGCAGTACTTC. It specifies CASSQLQGNEQYF.

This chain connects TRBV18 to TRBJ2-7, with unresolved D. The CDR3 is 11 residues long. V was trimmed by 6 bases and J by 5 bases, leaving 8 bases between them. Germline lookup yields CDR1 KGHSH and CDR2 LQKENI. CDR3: CASSSRDEQYF. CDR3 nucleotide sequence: TGTGCCAGCTCTTCCCGGGACGAGCAGTACTTC. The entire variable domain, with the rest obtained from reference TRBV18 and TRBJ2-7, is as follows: NAGVMQNPRHLVRRRGQEARLRCSPMKGHSHVYWYRQLPEEGLKFMVYLQKENIIDESGMPKERFSAEFPKEGPSILRIQQVVRGDSAAYFCASSSRDEQYFGPGTRLTVT.

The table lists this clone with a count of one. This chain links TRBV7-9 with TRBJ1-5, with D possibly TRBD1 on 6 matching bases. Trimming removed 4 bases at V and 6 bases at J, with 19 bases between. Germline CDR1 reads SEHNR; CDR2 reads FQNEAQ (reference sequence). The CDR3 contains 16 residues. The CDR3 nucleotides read TGTGCCAGCAGCTCCGGGGGAGGGGGAAAGGGTCAGCCCCAGCATTTT. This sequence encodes CASSSGGGGKGQPQHF. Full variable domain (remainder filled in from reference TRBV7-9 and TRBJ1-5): DTGVSQNPRHKITKRGQNVTFRCDPISEHNRLYWYRQTLGQGPEFLTYFQNEAQLEKSRLLSDRFSAERPKGSFSTLEIQRTEQGDSAMYLCASSSGGGGKGQPQHFGDGTRLSIL.

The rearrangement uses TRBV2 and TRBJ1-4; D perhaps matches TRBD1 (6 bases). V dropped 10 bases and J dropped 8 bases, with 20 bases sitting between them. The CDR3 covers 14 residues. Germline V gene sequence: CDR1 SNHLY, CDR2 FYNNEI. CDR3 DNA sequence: TGTGCCACCTTTCGGGGGGCCGGAAGAGAAAAACTGTTTTTT. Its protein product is CATFRGAGREKLFF.

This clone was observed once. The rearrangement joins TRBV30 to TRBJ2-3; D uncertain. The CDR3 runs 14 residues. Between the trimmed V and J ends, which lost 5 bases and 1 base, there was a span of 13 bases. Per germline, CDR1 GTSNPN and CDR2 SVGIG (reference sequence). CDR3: CAWELGVGTDTQYF. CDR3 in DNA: TGTGCCTGGGAATTGGGCGTTGGCACAGATACGCAGTATTTT. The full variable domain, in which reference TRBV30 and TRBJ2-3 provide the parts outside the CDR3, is SQTIHQWPATLVQPVGSPLSLECTVEGTSNPNLYWYRQAAGRGLQLLFYSVGIGQISSEVPQNLSASRPQDRQFILSSKKLLLSDSGFYLCAWELGVGTDTQYFGPGTRLTVL.

In DNA, the CDR3 is TGTGCCAGCAGCGTAGCCGGGATGAGCTCTGGAAACACCATATATTTT. Translation: CASSVAGMSSGNTIYF. This chain links TRBV9 with TRBJ1-3; D uncertain. Germline CDR1 and CDR2: SGDLS and YYNGEE. The V and J ends lost 0 bases and 0 bases respectively, with 10 bases between them. The CDR3 covers 16 residues. The variable domain in full, completed from reference TRBV9 and TRBJ1-3, reads DSGVTQTPKHLITATGQRVTLRCSPRSGDLSVYWYQQSLDQGLQFLIQYYNGEERAKGNILERFSAQQFPDLHSELNLSSLELGDSALYFCASSVAGMSSGNTIYFGEGSWLTVV.

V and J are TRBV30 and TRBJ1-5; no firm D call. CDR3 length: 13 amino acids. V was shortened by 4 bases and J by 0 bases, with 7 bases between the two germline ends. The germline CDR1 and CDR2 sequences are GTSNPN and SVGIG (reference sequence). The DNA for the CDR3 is TGTGCCTGGACAACAAATAGCAATCAGCCCCAGCATTTT. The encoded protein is CAWTTNSNQPQHF.

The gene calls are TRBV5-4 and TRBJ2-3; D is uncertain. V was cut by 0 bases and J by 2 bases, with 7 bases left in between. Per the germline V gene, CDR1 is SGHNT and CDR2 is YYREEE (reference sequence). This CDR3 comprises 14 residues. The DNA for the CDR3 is TGTGCCAGCAGCTTGGTGCGGTCCACAGATACGCAGTATTTT. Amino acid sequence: CASSLVRSTDTQYF.

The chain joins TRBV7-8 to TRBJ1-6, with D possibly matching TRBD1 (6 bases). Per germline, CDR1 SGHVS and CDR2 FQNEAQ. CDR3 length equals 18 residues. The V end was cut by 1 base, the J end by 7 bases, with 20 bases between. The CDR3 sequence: CASSLGASRGGFNSPLHF. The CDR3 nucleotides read TGTGCCAGCAGCTTAGGCGCCTCGAGGGGGGGATTCAATTCACCCCTCCACTTT.